This T cell receptor (beta chain) was captured in a study of blood T cell repertoires in COVID-19. For the study at large: T cells, B-cell-depleted T cells, or PBMCs provided the cDNA or gDNA that served as material.

This clone was observed a few times. In the authors' workflow: Amplification of reference gene primers provided the estimated nucleated cell counts. Clones were read by immunoSEQ multiplex PCR, and TCRdb kept only the in-frame ones, dropping some. That table supplies the V and J calls and clone size; D and trimming were determined from the DNA. The sample has around 260,000 clones, about 81% seen once. The clonotype comes from a man aged 25-45 years with acute COVID-19. Material: PBMCs or T cells enriched from blood (not recorded which).

Here the CDR3 reads CASSLLGRDYNEQFF. The CDR3 coding sequence is TGTGCCAGCAGTTTACTCGGGCGGGATTACAATGAGCAGTTCTTC. This chain connects TRBV28 to TRBJ2-1; TRBD2 might be the D (6 bases). V gave up 2 bases and J gave up 4 bases, with 12 bases separating them. This CDR3 is built from 15 residues. Germline V gene lookup returns CDR1 MDHEN and CDR2 SYDVKM. Together with reference TRBV28 and TRBJ2-1, the CDR3 gives the full variable domain: DVKVTQSSRYLVKRTGEKVFLECVQDMDHENMFWYRQDPGLGLRLIYFSYDVKMKEKGDIPEGYSVSREKKERFSLILESASTNQTSMYLCASSLLGRDYNEQFFGPGTRLTVL.